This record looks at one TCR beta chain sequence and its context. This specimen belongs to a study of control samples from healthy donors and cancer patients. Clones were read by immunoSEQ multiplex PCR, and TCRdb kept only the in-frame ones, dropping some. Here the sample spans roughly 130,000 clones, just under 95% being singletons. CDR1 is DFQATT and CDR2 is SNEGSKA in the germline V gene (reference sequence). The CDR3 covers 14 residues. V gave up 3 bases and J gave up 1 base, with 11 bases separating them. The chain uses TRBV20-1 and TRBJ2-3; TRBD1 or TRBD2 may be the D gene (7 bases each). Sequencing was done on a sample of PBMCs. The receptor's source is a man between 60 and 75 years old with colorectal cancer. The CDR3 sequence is CSASQGGGTDTQYF. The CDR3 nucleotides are TGCAGTGCTAGTCAGGGGGGGGGCACAGATACGCAGTATTTT.